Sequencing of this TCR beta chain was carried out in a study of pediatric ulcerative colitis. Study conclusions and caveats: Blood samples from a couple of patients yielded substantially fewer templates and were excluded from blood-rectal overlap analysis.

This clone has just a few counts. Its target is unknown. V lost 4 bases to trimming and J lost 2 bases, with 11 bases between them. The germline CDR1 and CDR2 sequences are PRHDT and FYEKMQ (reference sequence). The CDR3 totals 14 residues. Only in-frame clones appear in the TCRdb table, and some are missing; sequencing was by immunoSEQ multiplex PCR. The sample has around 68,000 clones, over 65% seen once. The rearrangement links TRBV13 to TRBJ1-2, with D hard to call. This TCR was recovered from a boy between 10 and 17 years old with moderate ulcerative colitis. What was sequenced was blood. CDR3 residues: CASSYQTGNYGYTF. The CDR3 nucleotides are TGTGCCAGCAGCTACCAGACGGGGAACTATGGCTACACCTTC.